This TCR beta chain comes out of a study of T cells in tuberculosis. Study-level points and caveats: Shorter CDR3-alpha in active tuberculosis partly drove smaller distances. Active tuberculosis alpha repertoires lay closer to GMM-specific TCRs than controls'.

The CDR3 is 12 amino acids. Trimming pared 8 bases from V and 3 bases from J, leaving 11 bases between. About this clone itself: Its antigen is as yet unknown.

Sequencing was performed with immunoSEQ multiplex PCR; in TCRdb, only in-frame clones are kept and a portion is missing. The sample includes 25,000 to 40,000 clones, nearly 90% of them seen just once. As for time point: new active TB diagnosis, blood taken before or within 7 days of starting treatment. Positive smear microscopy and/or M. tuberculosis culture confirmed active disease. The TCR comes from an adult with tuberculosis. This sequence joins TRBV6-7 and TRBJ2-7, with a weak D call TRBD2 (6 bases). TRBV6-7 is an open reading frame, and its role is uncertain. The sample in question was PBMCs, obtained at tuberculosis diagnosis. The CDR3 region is CASRDSHYEQYF. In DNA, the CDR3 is TGTGCCAGCCGGGACTCCCACTACGAGCAGTACTTC.